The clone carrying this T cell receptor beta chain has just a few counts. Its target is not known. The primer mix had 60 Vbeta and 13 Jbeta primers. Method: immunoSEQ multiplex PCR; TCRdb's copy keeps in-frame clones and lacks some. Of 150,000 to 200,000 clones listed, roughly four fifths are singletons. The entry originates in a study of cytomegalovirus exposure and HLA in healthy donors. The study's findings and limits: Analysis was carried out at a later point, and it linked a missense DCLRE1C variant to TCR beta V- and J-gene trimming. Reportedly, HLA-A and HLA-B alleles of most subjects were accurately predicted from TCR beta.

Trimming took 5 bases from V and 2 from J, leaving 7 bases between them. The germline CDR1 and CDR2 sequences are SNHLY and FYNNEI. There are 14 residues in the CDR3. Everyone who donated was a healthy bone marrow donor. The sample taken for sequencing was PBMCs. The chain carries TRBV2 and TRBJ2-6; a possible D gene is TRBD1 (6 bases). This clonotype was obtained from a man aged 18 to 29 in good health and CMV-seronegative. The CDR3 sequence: CASSTGTGANVLTF. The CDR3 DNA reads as TGTGCCAGCAGTACAGGGACTGGGGCCAACGTCCTGACTTTC.